These 10 T cell receptor beta chains came from one sample sequenced in a study of beta chain features in type 1 diabetes (dated by TCRdb to about 2018). The method was the immunoSEQ multiplex PCR assay. All of the isolated RNA was reverse transcribed with the High Capacity cDNA Reverse Transcription Kit, so expressed TCRB transcripts were sequenced. TCRdb limited this immuneACCESS table to in-frame rearrangements with V and J called. A share of clones is missing; checked studies link under half to unresolved V genes, and the rest is unexplained. A total of 680,000 or so clones appear in this sample, under 15% of them only once. Of the sample, 0.022% is held by the ten largest clones. Their cognate antigens are unknown. Beyond this particular receptor, the publication reports: A moderate but significant shortening of TCRB CDR3 length was observed in type 1 diabetes patients in all four CD4+ subsets.

Sequencing used naive CD4+ T cells from blood. In light of the paper, this sample's cell subset or site label describes: true naive CD4+ T cells. The receptors stem from a man between 18 and 29 years old with type 1 diabetes.

Comments on this clone: Other DNA sequences in this specimen translate into the identical CDR3. The J gene is TRBJ2-7, the V gene TRBV6-6; D unclear. Trimming left V 6 bases short and J 1 base short, with 7 bases between. The CDR3 totals 12 residues. Germline loops: CDR1 MNHNY, CDR2 SVGAGI (reference sequence). The CDR3 DNA reads as TGTGCCAGCAGCCCTGGATCCTACGAGCAGTACTTC. It encodes CASSPGSYEQYF.

There are a few counts of this clone. The chain uses TRBV9 and TRBJ1-6, with D maybe TRBD1 (5 bases). The V gene's germline CDR1 is SGDLS and CDR2 YYNGEE. The CDR3 consists of 14 residues. Trimming stripped 0 bases from V and 13 bases from J, with 14 bases between. CDR3 region: CASSVVGVAGPLHF. As DNA, the CDR3 is TGTGCCAGCAGCGTAGTGGGGGTTGCGGGCCCCCTCCACTTT.

This clone was observed a few times. V gene TRBV29-1 combines with J gene TRBJ1-1, with 7 nucleotides matching TRBD1. CDR3 length equals 13 residues. J lost 1 base, V lost 7 bases, and 6 bases had no gene match. Per the germline V gene, CDR1 is SQVTM and CDR2 is ANQGSEA. CDR3 loop: CSARDRSNTEAFF. The CDR3 DNA sequence: TGCAGCGCTCGGGACAGATCGAACACTGAAGCTTTCTTT.

This rearrangement joins TRBV15 to TRBJ2-4; D might be TRBD2 (5 bases). The V end lost 3 bases, the J end lost 1 base, and 16 bases lay between the germline ends. The germline gives CDR1 LNHNV, CDR2 YYDKDF (reference sequence). The length of the CDR3 is 17 residues. CDR3 protein: CATSSLPAGSAKNIQYF. The CDR3 DNA reads TGTGCCACCAGCAGCCTCCCGGCGGGCTCGGCCAAAAACATTCAGTACTTC.

CDR3 sequence reads: CASSSEGTTYEQYF. The CDR3 DNA follows: TGCGCCAGCAGCTCCGAAGGGACGACCTACGAGCAGTACTTC. The chain has TRBV5-1 and TRBJ2-7; the D call may be TRBD1 or TRBD2 (5 bases each). The V end was cut by 3 bases, the J end by 2 bases, with 12 bases between. Germline V CDR1 and CDR2: SGHRS, YFSETQ. The CDR3 consists of 14 residues. The full variable domain, rest sourced from reference TRBV5-1 and TRBJ2-7, is KAGVTQTPRYLIKTRGQQVTLSCSPISGHRSVSWYQQTPGQGLQFLFEYFSETQRNKGNFPGRFSGRQFSNSRSEMNVSTLELGDSALYLCASSSEGTTYEQYFGPGTRLTVT.

Only a few counts were recorded for this clone. This sequence joins TRBV15 and TRBJ2-7; 7 bases are a match to TRBD1. This CDR3 is 16 amino acids long. With V trimmed by 0 bases and J by 1 base, 6 bases remained unmatched. CDR1 and CDR2 from the germline V gene are LNHNV and YYDKDF (reference sequence). The DNA for the CDR3 is TGTGCCACCAGCAGAGAAACAGGGGAGATATCCTACGAGCAGTACTTC. Translating it yields CATSRETGEISYEQYF.

Only a few counts were recorded for this clone. The V gene is TRBV4-1, the J gene TRBJ2-5, with 7 bases aligning to TRBD1. CDR3 length: 16 residues. Germline CDR1 and CDR2: MGHRA and YSYEKL. J lost 1 base, V lost 0 bases, and 5 bases had no gene match. The CDR3 sequence: CASSQEPTGPQETQYF. CDR3 bases: TGCGCCAGCAGCCAAGAACCGACAGGGCCCCAAGAGACCCAGTACTTC.

This sequence joins TRBV2 and TRBJ2-5; a weak D match, TRBD1 (5 bases). There are 12 residues in the CDR3. V lost 6 bases and J 6 bases, leaving 11 bases between the germline ends. Germline values: CDR1 SNHLY, CDR2 FYNNEI. CDR3 in amino acids: CASREDKKTQYF. The CDR3, as DNA: TGTGCCAGCAGAGAGGACAAGAAGACCCAGTACTTC.

The chain employs TRBV18 and TRBJ1-5; 10 nucleotides match TRBD1. The CDR3 is made up of 17 amino acids. The germline V gene encodes CDR1 KGHSH and CDR2 LQKENI. V lost 2 bases, J lost 2 bases, and 6 bases stayed unmatched. CDR3 sequence: CASSPSDRGYGNQPQHF. CDR3 in DNA: TGTGCCAGCTCACCATCGGACAGGGGGTACGGCAATCAGCCCCAGCATTTT.

This chain connects TRBV11-3 to TRBJ2-2, with a tentative D call TRBD1 (6 bases). V was shortened by 5 bases and J by 10 bases, with 20 bases between the two germline ends. This CDR3 spans 15 amino acids. Germline values: CDR1 SGHNT, CDR2 YENEEA. CDR3 region: CASSIRPGHSEELFF. The CDR3 bases are TGTGCCAGCAGCATCCGACCGGGACACTCCGAGGAGCTGTTTTTT.